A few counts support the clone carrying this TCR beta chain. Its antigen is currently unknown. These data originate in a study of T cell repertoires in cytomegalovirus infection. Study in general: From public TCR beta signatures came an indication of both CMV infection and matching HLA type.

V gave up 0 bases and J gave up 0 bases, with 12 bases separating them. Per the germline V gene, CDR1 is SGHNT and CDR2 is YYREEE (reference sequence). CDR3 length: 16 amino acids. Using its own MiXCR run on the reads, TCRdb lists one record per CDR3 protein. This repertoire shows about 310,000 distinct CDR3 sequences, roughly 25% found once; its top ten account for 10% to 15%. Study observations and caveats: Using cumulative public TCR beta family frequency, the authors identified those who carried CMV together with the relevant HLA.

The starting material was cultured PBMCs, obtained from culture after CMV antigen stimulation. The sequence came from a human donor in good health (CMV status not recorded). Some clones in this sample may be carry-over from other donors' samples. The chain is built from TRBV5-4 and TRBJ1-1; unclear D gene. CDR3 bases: TGTGCCAGCAGCTTGGGACGAGGAAACATGAACACTGAAGCTTTCTTT. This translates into CASSLGRGNMNTEAFF. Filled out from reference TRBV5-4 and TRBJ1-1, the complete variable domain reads ETGVTQSPTHLIKTRGQQVTLRCSSQSGHNTVSWYQQALGQGPQFIFQYYREEENGRGNFPPRFSGLQFPNYSSELNVNALELDDSALYLCASSLGRGNMNTEAFFGQGTRLTVV.